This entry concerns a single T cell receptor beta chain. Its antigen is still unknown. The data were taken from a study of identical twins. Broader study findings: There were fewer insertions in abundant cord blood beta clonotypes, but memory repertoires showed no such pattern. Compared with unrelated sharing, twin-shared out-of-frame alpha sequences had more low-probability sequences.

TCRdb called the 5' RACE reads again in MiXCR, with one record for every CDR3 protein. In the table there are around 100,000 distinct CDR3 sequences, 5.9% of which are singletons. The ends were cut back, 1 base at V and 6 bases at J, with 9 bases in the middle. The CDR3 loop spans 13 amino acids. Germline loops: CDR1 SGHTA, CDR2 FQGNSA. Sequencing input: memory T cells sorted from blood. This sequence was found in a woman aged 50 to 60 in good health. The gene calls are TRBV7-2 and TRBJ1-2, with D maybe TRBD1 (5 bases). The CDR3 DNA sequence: TGTGCCAGCAGCTTAGGCAGGGCGGATGGCTACACCTTC. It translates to CASSLGRADGYTF.